A single sample is the source of the 6 T cell receptor beta chains below, sequenced in a study of blood T cells in healthy people across ages. A second about 7 to 12 cycle PCR used barcoded and J-beta primers. TCRdb used MiXCR to reprocess the 5' RACE reads, holding one entry per CDR3 protein. This table has about 770,000 distinct CDR3 sequences, around two fifths appearing once. The sequenced sample was blood. The origin of the receptors is a man in his 60s in good health.

This clonotype was counted between two and nine times. The chain employs TRBV27 and TRBJ2-1; the D gene could be TRBD1 or TRBD2 (6 bases each). Deletions cut 5 bases from V and 3 bases from J, with 14 bases between. Germline-derived CDR1 and CDR2 are MNHEY and SMNVEV (reference sequence). The CDR3 is made up of 15 amino acids. The chain's CDR3 is CASSPIEGGYNEQFF. The CDR3 nucleotides read TGTGCCAGCAGTCCAATAGAGGGGGGCTACAATGAGCAGTTCTTC.

The chain couples TRBV12-3 or TRBV12-4 to TRBJ2-5; 11 nucleotides match TRBD2. The CDR3 has 16 residues. V lost 5 bases, J lost 11 bases, and 16 bases stayed unmatched. The CDR3 nucleotides read TGTGCCAGCAGTCCCAATAGCGGGGGGGTTTTGAGGGAGCAGTACTTC. It encodes CASSPNSGGVLREQYF.

A remark on this clonotype: A read error may explain this, as a much larger clone is one base away. V is TRBV20-1 and J is TRBJ2-7; D may match TRBD1 or TRBD2 (5 bases each). From germline, CDR1 is DFQATT and CDR2 SNEGSKA (reference sequence). The V end lost 0 bases, the J end lost 3 bases, and 15 bases lay between the germline ends. The CDR3 runs 15 residues. This CDR3 reads CSARDIGTAIYEQYF. The CDR3 region has the DNA TGCAGTGCTAGAGATATTGGGACGGCGATCTACGAGCAGTACTTC.

The CDR3 loop reads CASSVGTTRETQYF. As DNA, the CDR3 is TGTGCCAGCAGTGTGGGGACCACTAGAGAGACCCAGTACTTC. The V and J genes are TRBV7-9 and TRBJ2-4; D might be TRBD1 or TRBD2, each matching 5 bases. Matching the DNA end better, TRBJ2-5 makes the J call doubtful. This CDR3 region has 14 residues. CDR1 and CDR2 (germline): SEHNR, FQNEAQ (reference sequence).

The genes are TRBV10-3 and TRBJ2-5; D is tentatively TRBD1 or TRBD2 (6 bases each). The last part of the DNA fits TRBJ2-7 better; the J call may be wrong. This CDR3 comprises 13 residues. Germline CDR1 reads ENHRY; CDR2 reads SYGVKD. As DNA, the CDR3 is TGTGCCAGCGGGGAAACGGACAGTAACGAGCAGTACTTC. Its translation: CASGETDSNEQYF.

The chain is built from TRBV7-9 and TRBJ1-4, with a tentative D call TRBD1 (5 bases). Trimming took 5 bases from V and 5 from J, leaving 9 bases between them. Germline CDR1 SEHNR, CDR2 FQNEAQ (reference sequence). The CDR3 is 13 amino acids. Here the CDR3 reads CASSPEGNEKLFF. CDR3 DNA: TGTGCCAGCAGCCCCGAGGGGAATGAAAAACTGTTTTTT.